This T cell receptor beta chain is drawn from a study of T cells in Graves' hyperthyroidism and ophthalmopathy. V was cut by 1 base and J by 9 bases, with 10 bases left in between. This CDR3 region has 12 residues. Germline V gene lookup returns CDR1 DFQATT and CDR2 SNEGSKA (reference sequence). Study-level results: With a median lead of 6.5 months before onset, the model predicted ophthalmopathy. Separation of ophthalmopathy from stable hyperthyroidism was achieved by a 13 V-J model.

A remark on this clonotype: The antigen remains unidentified.

TCR beta CDR3 regions were amplified from RNA transcripts. HTBI primers were the set used in a first-round RT-PCR of the TCR CDR3. TCRdb itself ran the multiplex PCR reads through MiXCR, one entry per CDR3 protein. In the table there are about 600,000 distinct CDR3 sequences, roughly 15% of which are singletons. Specimen: blood. The TCR comes from a woman in her forties or fifties with Graves' ophthalmopathy. This chain uses TRBV20-1 with TRBJ2-1; D is unresolved. CDR3 coding DNA: TGCAGTGCTAGAGGTGGATTGTCTGAGCAGTTCTTC. The encoded protein is CSARGGLSEQFF.